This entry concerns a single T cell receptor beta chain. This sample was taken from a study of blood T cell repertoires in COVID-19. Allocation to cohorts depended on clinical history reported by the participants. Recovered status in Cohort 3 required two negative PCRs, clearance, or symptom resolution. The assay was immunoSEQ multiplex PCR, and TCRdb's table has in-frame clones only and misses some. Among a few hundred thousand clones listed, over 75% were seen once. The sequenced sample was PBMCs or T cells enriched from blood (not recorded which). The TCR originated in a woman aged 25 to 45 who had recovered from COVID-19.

The CDR3 reads CAWTGGGGYEQYF. CDR3 nucleotide sequence: TGTGCCTGGACTGGCGGGGGGGGCTACGAGCAGTACTTC. This chain connects TRBV30 to TRBJ2-7; 9 bases agree with TRBD2. The V gene end was trimmed by 4 bases and the J gene end by 3 bases; junction bases not matched to a gene: 4. The CDR3 has 13 residues. Germline-derived CDR1 and CDR2 are GTSNPN and SVGIG (reference sequence).